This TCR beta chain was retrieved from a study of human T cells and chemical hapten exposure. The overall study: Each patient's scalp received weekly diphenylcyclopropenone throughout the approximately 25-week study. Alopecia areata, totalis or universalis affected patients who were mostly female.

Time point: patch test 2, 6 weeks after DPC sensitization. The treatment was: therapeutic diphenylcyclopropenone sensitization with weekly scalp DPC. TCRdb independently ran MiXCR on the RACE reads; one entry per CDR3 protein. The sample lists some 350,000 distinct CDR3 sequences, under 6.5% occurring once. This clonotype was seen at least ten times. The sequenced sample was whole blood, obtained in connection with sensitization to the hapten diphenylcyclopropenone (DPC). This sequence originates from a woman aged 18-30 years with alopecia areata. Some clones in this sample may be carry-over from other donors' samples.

This chain's CDR3 is CASKVLETLQKETQYF. The CDR3 DNA follows: TGTGCCAGCAAAGTACTAGAAACCCTGCAAAAAGAGACCCAGTACTTC. The chain has TRBV3-1 and TRBJ2-5; perhaps TRBD2 as D (5 bases). The V and J ends lost 7 bases and 3 bases respectively, with 21 bases between them. The CDR3 extends over 16 amino acids. The V gene's germline CDR1 is LGHDT and CDR2 YNNKEL (reference sequence).